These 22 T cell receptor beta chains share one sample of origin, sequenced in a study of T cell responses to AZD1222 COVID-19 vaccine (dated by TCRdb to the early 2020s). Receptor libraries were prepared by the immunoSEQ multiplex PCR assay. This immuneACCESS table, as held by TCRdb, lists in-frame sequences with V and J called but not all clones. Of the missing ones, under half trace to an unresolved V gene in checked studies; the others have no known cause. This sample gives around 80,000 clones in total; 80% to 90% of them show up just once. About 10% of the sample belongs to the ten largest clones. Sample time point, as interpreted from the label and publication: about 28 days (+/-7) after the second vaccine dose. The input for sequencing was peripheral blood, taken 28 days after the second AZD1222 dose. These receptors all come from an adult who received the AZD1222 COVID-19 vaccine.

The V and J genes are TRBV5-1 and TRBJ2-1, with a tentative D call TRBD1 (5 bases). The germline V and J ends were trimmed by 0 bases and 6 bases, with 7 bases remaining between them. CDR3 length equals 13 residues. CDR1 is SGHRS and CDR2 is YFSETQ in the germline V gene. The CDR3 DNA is TGCGCCAGCAGCTTGGACCAGGGCAATGAGCAGTTCTTC. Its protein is CASSLDQGNEQFF.

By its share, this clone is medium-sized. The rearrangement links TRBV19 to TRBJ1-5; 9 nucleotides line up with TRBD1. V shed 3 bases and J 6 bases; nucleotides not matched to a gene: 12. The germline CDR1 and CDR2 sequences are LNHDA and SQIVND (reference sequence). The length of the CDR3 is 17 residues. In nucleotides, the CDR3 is TGTGCCAGTAGTATCGGGGCCCTAACAGGGGGCGGTCAGCCCCAGCATTTT. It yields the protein CASSIGALTGGGQPQHF.

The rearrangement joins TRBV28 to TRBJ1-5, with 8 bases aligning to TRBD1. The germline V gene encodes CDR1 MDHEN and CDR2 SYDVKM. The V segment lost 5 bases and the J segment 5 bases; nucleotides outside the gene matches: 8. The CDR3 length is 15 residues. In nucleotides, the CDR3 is TGTGCCAGCAGTCGACGGACAGGGAGTTATCAGCCCCAGCATTTT. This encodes CASSRRTGSYQPQHF.

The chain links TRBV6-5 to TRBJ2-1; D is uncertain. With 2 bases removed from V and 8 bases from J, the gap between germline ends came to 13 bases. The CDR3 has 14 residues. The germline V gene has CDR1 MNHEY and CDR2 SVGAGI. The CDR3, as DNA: TGTGCCAGCAGTTACAACAATGGGCATTATGAGCAGTTCTTC. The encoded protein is CASSYNNGHYEQFF.

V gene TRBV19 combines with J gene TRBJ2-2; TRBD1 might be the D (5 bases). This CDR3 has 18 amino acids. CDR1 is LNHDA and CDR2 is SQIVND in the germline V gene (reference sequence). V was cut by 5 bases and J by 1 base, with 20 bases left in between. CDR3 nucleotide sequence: TGTGCCAGTAGTGCCGCCGCTCCTTGGACACTGAACACCGGGGAGCTGTTTTTT. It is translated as CASSAAAPWTLNTGELFF.

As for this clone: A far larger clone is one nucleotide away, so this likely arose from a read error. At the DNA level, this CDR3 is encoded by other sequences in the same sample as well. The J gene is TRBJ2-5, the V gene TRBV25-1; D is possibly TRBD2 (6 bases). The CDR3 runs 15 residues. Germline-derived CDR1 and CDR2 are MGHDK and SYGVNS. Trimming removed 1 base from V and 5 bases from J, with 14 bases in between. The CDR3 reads CASSESIGSGETQYF. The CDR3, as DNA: TGTGCCAGCAGTGAATCAATCGGGAGCGGTGAGACCCAGTACTTC. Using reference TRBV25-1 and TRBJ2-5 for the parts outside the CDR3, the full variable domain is EADIYQTPRYLVIGTGKKITLECSQTMGHDKMYWYQQDPGMELHLIHYSYGVNSTEKGDLSSESTVSRIRTEHFPLTLESARPSHTSQYLCASSESIGSGETQYFGPGTRLLVL.

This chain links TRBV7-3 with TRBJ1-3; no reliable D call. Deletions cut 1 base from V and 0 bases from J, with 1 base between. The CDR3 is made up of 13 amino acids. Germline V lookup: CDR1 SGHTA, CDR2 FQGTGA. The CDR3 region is CASSLNSGNTIYF. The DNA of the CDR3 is TGTGCCAGCAGCTTAAACTCTGGAAACACCATATATTTT.

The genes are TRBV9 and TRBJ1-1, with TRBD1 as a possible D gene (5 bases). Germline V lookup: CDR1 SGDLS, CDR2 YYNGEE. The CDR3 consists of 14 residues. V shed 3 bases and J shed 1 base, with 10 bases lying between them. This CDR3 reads CASSEGRPNTEAFF. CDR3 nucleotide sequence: TGTGCCAGCAGCGAGGGACGGCCGAACACTGAAGCTTTCTTT.

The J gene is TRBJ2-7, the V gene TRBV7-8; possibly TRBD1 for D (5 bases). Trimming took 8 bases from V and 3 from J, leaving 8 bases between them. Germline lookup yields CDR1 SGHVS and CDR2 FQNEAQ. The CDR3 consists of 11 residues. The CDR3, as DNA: TGTGCCAGCTACCAGGGCTACGAGCAGTACTTC. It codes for CASYQGYEQYF.

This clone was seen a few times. DNA for the CDR3: TGTGCCAGCAGTCTCGGGCCCCACAATGAGCAGTTCTTC. As protein: CASSLGPHNEQFF. The chain couples TRBV12-3 or TRBV12-4 to TRBJ2-1; D is undetermined. Trimming removed 5 bases at V and 5 bases at J, with 10 bases between. CDR3 length: 13 residues.

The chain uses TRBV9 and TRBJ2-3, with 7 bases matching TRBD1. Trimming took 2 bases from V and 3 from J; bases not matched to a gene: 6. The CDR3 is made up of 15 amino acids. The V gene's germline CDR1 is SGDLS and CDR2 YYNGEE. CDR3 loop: CASSVRDSSTDTQYF. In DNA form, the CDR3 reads TGTGCCAGCAGCGTCCGGGACAGCAGTACAGATACGCAGTATTTT.

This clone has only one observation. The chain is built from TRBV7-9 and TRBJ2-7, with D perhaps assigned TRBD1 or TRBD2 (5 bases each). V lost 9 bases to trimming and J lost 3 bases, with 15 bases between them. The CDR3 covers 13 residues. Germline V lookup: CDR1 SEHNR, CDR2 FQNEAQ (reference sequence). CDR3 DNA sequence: TGTGCCAGTTGGTTGGGGGAAGGCTACGAGCAGTACTTC. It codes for CASWLGEGYEQYF.

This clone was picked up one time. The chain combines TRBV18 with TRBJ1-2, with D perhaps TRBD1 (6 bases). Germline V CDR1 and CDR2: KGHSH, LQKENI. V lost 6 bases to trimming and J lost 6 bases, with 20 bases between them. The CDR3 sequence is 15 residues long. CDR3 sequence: CASSLAGVWVDGYTF. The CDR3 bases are TGTGCCAGCTCGCTTGCAGGGGTTTGGGTCGATGGCTACACCTTC.

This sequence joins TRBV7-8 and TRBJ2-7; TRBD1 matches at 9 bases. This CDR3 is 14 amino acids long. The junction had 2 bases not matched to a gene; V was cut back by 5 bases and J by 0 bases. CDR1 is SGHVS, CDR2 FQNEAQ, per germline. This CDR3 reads CASSADRGSYEQYF. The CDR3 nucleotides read TGTGCCAGCAGCGCGGACAGGGGCTCCTACGAGCAGTACTTC.

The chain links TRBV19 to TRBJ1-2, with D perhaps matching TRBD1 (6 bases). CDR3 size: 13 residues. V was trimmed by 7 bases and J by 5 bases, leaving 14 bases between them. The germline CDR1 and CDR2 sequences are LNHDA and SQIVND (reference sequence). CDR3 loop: CASTVGQGYGYTF. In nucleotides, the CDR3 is TGTGCCAGTACCGTCGGGCAGGGGTATGGCTACACCTTC.

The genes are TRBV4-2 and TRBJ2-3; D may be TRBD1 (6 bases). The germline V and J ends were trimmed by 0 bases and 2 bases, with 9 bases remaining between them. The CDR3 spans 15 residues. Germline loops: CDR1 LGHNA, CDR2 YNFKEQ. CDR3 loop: CASSQERGITDTQYF. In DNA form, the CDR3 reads TGTGCCAGCAGCCAAGAGAGGGGGATCACAGATACGCAGTATTTT.

The DNA for the CDR3 is TGTGCCAGCAGCTTCCCAGGGGCTGGCTACACCTTC. Protein product: CASSFPGAGYTF. This rearrangement joins TRBV11-3 to TRBJ1-2, with D possibly being TRBD1 (6 bases). V was cut by 3 bases and J by 7 bases, with 9 bases left in between. The CDR3 covers 12 residues. Per germline, CDR1 SGHNT and CDR2 YENEEA.

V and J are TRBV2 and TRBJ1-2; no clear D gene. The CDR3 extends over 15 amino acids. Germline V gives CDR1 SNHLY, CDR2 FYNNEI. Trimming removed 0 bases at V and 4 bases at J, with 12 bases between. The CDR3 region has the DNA TGTGCCAGCAGTGAAGCGCAGACGTCAGTCTATGGCTACACCTTC. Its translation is CASSEAQTSVYGYTF.

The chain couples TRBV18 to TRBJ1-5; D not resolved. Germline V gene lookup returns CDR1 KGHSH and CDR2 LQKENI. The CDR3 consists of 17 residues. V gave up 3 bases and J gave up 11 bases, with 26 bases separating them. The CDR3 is CASSPRPSDGPWRAQHF. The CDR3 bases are TGTGCCAGCTCACCCCGCCCCAGTGACGGACCCTGGCGGGCCCAGCATTTT.

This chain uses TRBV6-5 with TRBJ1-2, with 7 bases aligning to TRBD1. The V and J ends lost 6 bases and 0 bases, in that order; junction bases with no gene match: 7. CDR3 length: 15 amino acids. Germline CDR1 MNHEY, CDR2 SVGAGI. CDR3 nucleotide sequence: TGTGCCAGCAGGGTCGACAGGGTAGCTAACTATGGCTACACCTTC. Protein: CASRVDRVANYGYTF.

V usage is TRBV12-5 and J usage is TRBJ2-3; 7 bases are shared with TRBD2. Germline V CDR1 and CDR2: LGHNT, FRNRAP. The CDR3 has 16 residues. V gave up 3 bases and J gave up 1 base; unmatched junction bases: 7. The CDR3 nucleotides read TGTGCTAGTGGTTTTTCCAGGACTAGTGGCACAGATACGCAGTATTTT. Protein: CASGFSRTSGTDTQYF. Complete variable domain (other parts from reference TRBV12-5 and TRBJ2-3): DARVTQTPRHKVTEMGQEVTMRCQPILGHNTVFWYRQTMMQGLELLAYFRNRAPLDDSGMPKDRFSAEMPDATLATLKIQPSEPRDSAVYFCASGFSRTSGTDTQYFGPGTRLTVL.

CDR3 nucleotides: TGTGCCAGCAACGAAGCCAGAAAGCAGCCCCAGCATTTT. This translates into CASNEARKQPQHF. The genes are TRBV6-6 and TRBJ1-5; no firm D call. Germline lookup yields CDR1 MNHNY and CDR2 SVGAGI (reference sequence). The CDR3 runs to 13 residues. Trimming took off 7 bases at V and 7 bases at J, with 14 bases between the two ends.